This T cell receptor (beta chain) originates from a study of OX40 agonist ivuxolimab in advanced cancers. Study overall: A history of anti-PD-1, anti-PD-L1 or anti-CTLA-4 therapy was acceptable, and approximately 39% had some.

Study results and caveats: Among the nonresponders, some also had low normalized T-cell clonal expansion. Dosing at 0.1 to 3.0 mg/kg was accompanied by clonal expansion of CD4+ and CD8+ blood T cells by week 6. In the 0.1-3.0 mg/kg groups, partial responders showed among the lowest expansion.

Germline values: CDR1 MNHEY, CDR2 SVGAGI. The CDR3 contains 12 residues. Trimming removed 5 bases from V and 4 bases from J, with 8 bases in between. About this clone itself: Its antigen is not identified.

Generated by immunoSEQ multiplex PCR, the TCRdb table keeps only in-frame clones and is missing some. The sample consists of almost 70,000 clones, 70% to 90% of them appearing once. This TCR derives from an adult with an advanced solid tumor such as melanoma, head and neck, liver or kidney cancer. The sequencing here drew on CD4+ or CD8+ T cells sorted from blood, taken in a trial of the OX40 agonist ivuxolimab. The chain links TRBV6-5 to TRBJ2-5; D call uncertain. In DNA, the CDR3 is TGTGCCAGCAGTCGCGGTCTAGAGACCCAGTACTTC. It codes for CASSRGLETQYF.